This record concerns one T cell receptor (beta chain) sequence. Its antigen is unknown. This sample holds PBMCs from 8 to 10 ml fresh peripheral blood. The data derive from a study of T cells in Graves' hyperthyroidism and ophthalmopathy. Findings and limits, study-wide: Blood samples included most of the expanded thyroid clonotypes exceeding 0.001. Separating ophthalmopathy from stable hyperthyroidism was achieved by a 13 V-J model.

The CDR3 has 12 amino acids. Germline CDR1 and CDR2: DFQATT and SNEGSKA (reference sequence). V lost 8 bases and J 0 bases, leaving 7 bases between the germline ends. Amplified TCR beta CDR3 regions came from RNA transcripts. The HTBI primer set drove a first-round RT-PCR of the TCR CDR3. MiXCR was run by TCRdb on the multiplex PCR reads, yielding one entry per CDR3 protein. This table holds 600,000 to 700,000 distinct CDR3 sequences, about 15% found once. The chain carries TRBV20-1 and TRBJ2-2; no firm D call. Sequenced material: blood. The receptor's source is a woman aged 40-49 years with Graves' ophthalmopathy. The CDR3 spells CSISSNTGELFF. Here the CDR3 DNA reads TGCAGTATATCCTCGAACACCGGGGAGCTGTTTTTT.